Listed below are T cell receptor beta chains from one sample, sequenced in a study of T cell repertoires in ileal Crohn's disease. The data were produced by immunoSEQ multiplex PCR, yet TCRdb's version contains in-frame clones alone and is incomplete. Of about 4,000 clones in the sample, 72% were seen once. The sequencing input was ileal tissue. The origin of the receptors is an adult with Crohn's disease. Each CDR3 is given with its conserved first and last residue. The D gene is left open where the match is weak. Clone size is not always given. Where it is, it says once, few, many or a class for expanded clones.

V: TRBV4-1; D: -; J: TRBJ2-3; size: -; CDR3: CASSQVTVLTDTQYF; DNA: TGCGCCAGCAGCCAAGTAACAGTACTCACAGATACGCAGTATTTT
V: TRBV5-8; D: -; J: TRBJ1-1; size: few; CDR3: CASSLGGYKEVNTEAFF; DNA: TGTGCCAGCAGCTTGGGCGGGTATAAAGAGGTGAACACTGAAGCTTTCTTT
V: TRBV28; D: TRBD1; J: TRBJ1-2; size: -; CDR3: CASRPYQRGQLYGYTF; DNA: TGTGCCAGCAGACCATACCAAAGGGGACAGCTCTATGGCTACACCTTC
V: TRBV11-2; D: -; J: TRBJ2-3; size: -; CDR3: CASGGWDTQYF; DNA: TGTGCCAGCGGGGGCTGGGATACGCAGTATTTT
V: TRBV9; D: TRBD1; J: TRBJ1-1; size: -; CDR3: CASSVGTGGRRTEAFF; DNA: TGTGCCAGCAGCGTAGGGACAGGGGGGCGTCGCACTGAAGCTTTCTTT
V: TRBV23-1; D: TRBD2; J: TRBJ2-3; size: few; CDR3: CASSHPATGPGTSGPHCTDTQYF; DNA: TGCGCCAGCAGTCACCCCGCGACAGGGCCTGGGACTAGCGGGCCTCATTGCACAGATACGCAGTATTTT
V: TRBV2; D: -; J: TRBJ2-7; size: -; CDR3: CASSTGTSALNYEQYF; DNA: TGTGCCAGCAGTACCGGGACATCGGCCCTCAACTACGAGCAGTACTTC
V: TRBV7-2; D: -; J: TRBJ1-4; size: few; CDR3: CASSLGRGEKLFF; DNA: TGTGCCAGCAGCTTGGGAAGGGGTGAAAAACTGTTTTTT
V: TRBV15; D: -; J: TRBJ1-3; size: few; CDR3: CATSRERDSGNTIYF; DNA: TGTGCCACCAGCAGAGAACGGGACTCTGGAAACACCATATATTTT
V: TRBV7-9; D: -; J: TRBJ1-1; size: -; CDR3: CASSFSSQTEAFF; DNA: TGTGCCAGCAGCTTCTCCAGTCAGACTGAAGCTTTCTTT
V: TRBV4-1; D: -; J: TRBJ2-1; size: once; CDR3: CASSHPPSTTQFF; DNA: TGCGCCAGCAGCCATCCCCCATCGACTACGCAGTTCTTC
V: TRBV7-8; D: -; J: TRBJ2-5; size: -; CDR3: CASSLGWSVHQETQYF; DNA: TGTGCCAGCAGCTTAGGGTGGAGCGTACACCAAGAGACCCAGTACTTC
V: TRBV5-1; D: TRBD2; J: TRBJ2-5; size: -; CDR3: CASSPGLAGGPDQETQYF; DNA: TGTGCCAGCAGCCCCGGACTAGCGGGAGGGCCGGACCAAGAGACCCAGTACTTC
V: TRBV6-1; D: -; J: TRBJ1-5; size: -; CDR3: CASSDTPLEPPQHF; DNA: TGTGCCAGCAGTGATACTCCCTTAGAGCCGCCCCAGCATTTT
V: TRBV5-1; D: TRBD1; J: TRBJ2-5; size: -; CDR3: CASRQGLGQETQYF; DNA: TGCGCCAGCCGACAGGGGCTAGGCCAAGAGACCCAGTACTTC
V: TRBV7-6; D: -; J: TRBJ2-1; size: large; CDR3: CASKGEGRGEQFF; DNA: TGTGCCAGCAAGGGGGAGGGGCGGGGTGAGCAGTTCTTC
V: TRBV15; D: -; J: TRBJ2-5; size: -; CDR3: CATSLRTAEETQYF; DNA: TGTGCCACCAGCCTACGGACAGCTGAAGAGACCCAGTACTTC
V: TRBV5-4; D: -; J: TRBJ1-4; size: -; CDR3: CASSSGGGNEKLFF; DNA: TGTGCCAGCAGCTCGGGAGGGGGAAATGAAAAACTGTTTTTT
V: TRBV27; D: TRBD2; J: TRBJ2-1; size: -; CDR3: CASSSRTSGIDFNEQFF; DNA: TGTGCCAGCAGTTCGCGGACTAGCGGGATTGATTTCAATGAGCAGTTCTTC
V: TRBV10-3; D: -; J: TRBJ1-2; size: -; CDR3: CAISERGMGYGYTF; DNA: TGTGCCATCAGTGAAAGGGGGATGGGCTATGGCTACACCTTC
V: TRBV27; D: TRBD2; J: TRBJ2-4; size: -; CDR3: CASSSGTSGKNIQYF; DNA: TGTGCCAGCAGTTCCGGGACTAGCGGAAAAAACATTCAGTACTTC
V: TRBV5-1; D: TRBD1; J: TRBJ1-4; size: -; CDR3: CASSSGTGAGEKLFF; DNA: TGCGCCAGCAGTTCCGGGACAGGGGCGGGTGAAAAACTGTTTTTT
V: TRBV27; D: -; J: TRBJ2-3; size: once; CDR3: CASTKGGGEQYF; DNA: TGTGCCAGCACCAAAGGGGGTGGGGAGCAGTATTTT
V: TRBV30; D: -; J: TRBJ2-5; size: -; CDR3: CAWSSGTHGGETQYF; DNA: TGTGCCTGGAGTTCGGGGACACACGGGGGGGAGACCCAGTACTTC
V: TRBV5-1; D: TRBD1; J: TRBJ1-2; size: -; CDR3: CASSWLGTGGGYTF; DNA: TGTGCCAGCAGCTGGCTCGGGACAGGGGGAGGCTACACCTTC
V: TRBV5-1; D: -; J: TRBJ2-5; size: -; CDR3: CASSRSGGDQETQYF; DNA: TGCGCCAGCAGTAGAAGTGGCGGGGATCAAGAGACCCAGTACTTC
V: TRBV21-1; D: -; J: TRBJ2-3; size: -; CDR3: CASSKSQSDTQYF; DNA: TGTGCCAGCAGCAAAAGTCAGTCGGATACGCAGTATTTT
V: TRBV27; D: -; J: TRBJ1-1; size: -; CDR3: CASRLGWGGGNTEAFF; DNA: TGTGCCAGCAGGCTCGGATGGGGGGGAGGAAACACTGAAGCTTTCTTT
V: TRBV7-2; D: TRBD2; J: TRBJ2-5; size: -; CDR3: CASSLAGGGETQYF; DNA: TGTGCCAGCAGCTTAGCGGGGGGGGGAGAGACCCAGTACTTC
V: TRBV9; D: TRBD1; J: TRBJ2-2; size: -; CDR3: CASSGQGANGELFF; DNA: TGTGCCAGCAGCGGGCAGGGGGCGAACGGGGAGCTGTTTTTT